These 27 T cell receptor beta chains were all obtained from the same sample, sequenced in a study of T cell responses to AZD1222 COVID-19 vaccine. Generated by immunoSEQ multiplex PCR, the TCRdb table keeps only in-frame clones and is missing some. The sample holds approximately 30,000 clones; around 82% are singletons and the top ten take about 4.5%. The sample consisted of peripheral blood, taken 28 days after the second AZD1222 dose. Source of these receptors: an adult who received the AZD1222 COVID-19 vaccine.

V usage is TRBV7-2 and J usage is TRBJ2-5, with D possibly being TRBD2 (6 bases). Per the germline V gene, CDR1 is SGHTA and CDR2 is FQGNSA. V shed 1 base and J shed 3 bases, with 9 bases lying between them. The CDR3 contains 14 residues. In DNA form, the CDR3 reads TGTGCCAGCAGCTTAGTTCGCGGGGAAGAGACCCAGTACTTC. Translation gives CASSLVRGEETQYF.

The chain links TRBV9 to TRBJ2-1; TRBD2 aligns across 10 bases. Germline CDR1 reads SGDLS; CDR2 reads YYNGEE. Trimming took 0 bases from V and 9 from J; bases not matched to a gene: 6. The CDR3 is made up of 15 amino acids. The DNA for the CDR3 is TGTGCCAGCAGCGTAGTCGCTAGCGGGAGTAGTGAGCAGTTCTTC. Encoded protein: CASSVVASGSSEQFF.

By sample fraction, this clone is large (0.1 to 1%). This chain links TRBV6-1 with TRBJ1-1; 8 bases are a match to TRBD1. The trim removed 2 bases at V and 4 bases at J, leaving 6 bases unmatched. CDR3 length: 15 amino acids. Germline CDR1 is MNHNS and CDR2 is SASEGT. Here the CDR3 DNA reads TGTGCCAGCAGTGAACAGGGGGCTCTACCCACTGAAGCTTTCTTT. Its protein product is CASSEQGALPTEAFF.

The J gene is TRBJ2-3, the V gene TRBV9; no definite D call. Germline V lookup: CDR1 SGDLS, CDR2 YYNGEE. The CDR3 runs 16 residues. V lost 0 bases and J lost 0, with 11 bases in between. CDR3 loop: CASSVGLAQSTDTQYF. The CDR3 bases are TGTGCCAGCAGCGTAGGGTTAGCACAAAGCACAGATACGCAGTATTTT.

The J gene is TRBJ1-5, the V gene TRBV19; 9 bases agree with TRBD1. The CDR3 is 14 amino acids. J lost 7 bases, V lost 3 bases, and 4 bases had no gene match. CDR1 LNHDA and CDR2 SQIVND come from the germline V gene (reference sequence). CDR3 nucleotides: TGTGCCAGTAGTATGACAGGGGGTGACCAGCCCCAGCATTTT. It specifies CASSMTGGDQPQHF.

The J gene is TRBJ2-5, the V gene TRBV24-1; 7 positions match TRBD2. In germline, CDR1 is KGHDR, CDR2 SFDVKD. This CDR3 spans 15 amino acids. With V trimmed by 5 bases and J by 7 bases, 12 bases remained unmatched. The CDR3 DNA reads TGTGCCACCAGTGTTGCGGGAGATTCGGTTGTGACCCAGTACTTC. This sequence encodes CATSVAGDSVVTQYF.

DNA of the CDR3: TGTGCCAGCAGCTGGGGACAGGGGCCTAACTATGGCTACACCTTC. Translating it yields CASSWGQGPNYGYTF. V usage is TRBV5-5 and J usage is TRBJ1-2, with 10 bases fitting TRBD1. The CDR3 totals 15 residues. Germline lookup yields CDR1 SGHKS and CDR2 YYEKEE (reference sequence). V gave up 3 bases and J gave up 0 bases; unmatched junction bases: 2. The whole variable domain, remainder taken from reference TRBV5-5 and TRBJ1-2, is DAGVTQSPTHLIKTRGQQVTLRCSPISGHKSVSWYQQVLGQGPQFIFQYYEKEERGRGNFPDRFSARQFPNYSSELNVNALLLGDSALYLCASSWGQGPNYGYTFGSGTRLTVV.

The chain couples TRBV6-6 to TRBJ1-3; 10 nucleotides align to TRBD1. Looked up from germline, CDR1 is MNHNY and CDR2 is SVGAGI (reference sequence). After removal of 6 bases from V and 2 bases from J, the junction contained 7 bases not matched to a gene. There are 16 residues in the CDR3. The CDR3, as DNA: TGTGCCAGCAGAAGCGACAGGGGGCGACCTGGAAACACCATATATTTT. Its translation is CASRSDRGRPGNTIYF.

The rearrangement links TRBV7-9 to TRBJ1-4; TRBD1 matches at 7 bases. V shed 5 bases and J 2 bases; nucleotides not matched to a gene: 5. Germline V gene lookup returns CDR1 SEHNR and CDR2 FQNEAQ (reference sequence). The CDR3 runs 15 residues. The CDR3 reads CASSGLRGTNEKLFF. CDR3 sequence (DNA): TGTGCCAGCAGCGGTCTCAGGGGGACTAATGAAAAACTGTTTTTT.

V is TRBV5-1 and J is TRBJ1-3; tentative D call: TRBD1 (6 bases). Germline V gene data show CDR1 as SGHRS and CDR2 as YFSETQ. V lost 4 bases and J 4 bases, leaving 9 bases between the germline ends. The CDR3 runs to 13 residues. The CDR3 DNA sequence: TGCGCCAGCAGCGACGGGGGCGGAAACACCATATATTTT. It translates to CASSDGGGNTIYF.

The chain has TRBV7-2 and TRBJ1-3, with D perhaps TRBD1 (5 bases). Germline V gene sequence: CDR1 SGHTA, CDR2 FQGNSA. V dropped 4 bases and J dropped 0 bases, with 13 bases sitting between them. This CDR3 has 16 residues. CDR3 in DNA: TGTGCCAGCAGCTACCGGGACTTGAGCTCTGGAAACACCATATATTTT. It translates to CASSYRDLSSGNTIYF.

The rearrangement uses TRBV3-1 (or the pseudogene TRBV3-2) and TRBJ2-5; D gene ambiguous. The CDR3 extends over 17 amino acids. V shed 3 bases and J shed 6 bases, with 23 bases lying between them. Per the germline V gene, CDR1 is LGHDT and CDR2 is YNNKEL (reference sequence). The CDR3 DNA reads TGTGCCAGCAGCCATTCAACCTTCTTCGGATCCCGGCAGACCCAGTACTTC. It translates to CASSHSTFFGSRQTQYF.

Written as DNA, the CDR3 is TGTGCCATCAGTCCGGACAGGGGGGGCAATGAAAAACTGTTTTTT. This codes for CAISPDRGGNEKLFF. This chain links TRBV10-3 with TRBJ1-4, with 10 bases matching TRBD1. The V segment lost 5 bases and the J segment 5 bases; nucleotides outside the gene matches: 5. Germline CDR1 and CDR2: ENHRY and SYGVKD. The length of the CDR3 is 15 residues.

The genes are TRBV28 and TRBJ1-2; 9 bases map to TRBD1. The CDR3 extends over 15 amino acids. The germline V gene encodes CDR1 MDHEN and CDR2 SYDVKM. J was trimmed by 3 bases and V by 5 bases; bases with no gene match: 7. CDR3 sequence reads: CASSLRDRADYGYTF. CDR3 DNA sequence: TGTGCCAGCAGTCTAAGGGACAGGGCGGACTATGGCTACACCTTC.

The chain is built from TRBV27 and TRBJ2-2, with unresolved D. Germline CDR1 is MNHEY and CDR2 is SMNVEV (reference sequence). There are 17 residues in the CDR3. Trimming removed 2 bases from V and 5 bases from J, with 18 bases in between. CDR3: CASSLRWSTSATGELFF. DNA for the CDR3: TGTGCCAGCAGTTTACGATGGTCCACCTCGGCGACCGGGGAGCTGTTTTTT.

The rearrangement links TRBV27 to TRBJ1-2, with TRBD1 matching 9 bases. CDR1 and CDR2 (germline): MNHEY, SMNVEV (reference sequence). The CDR3 spans 14 residues. Trimming at V came to 4 bases and at J to 2 bases, leaving 2 bases not matched to a gene. The CDR3 protein is CASSSTGGNYGYTF. Here the CDR3 DNA reads TGTGCCAGCAGTTCCACAGGGGGCAACTATGGCTACACCTTC.

This clone has just one count. The V gene is TRBV6-5, the J gene TRBJ1-5; no clear D. The CDR3 totals 15 residues. CDR1 is MNHEY and CDR2 is SVGAGI in the germline V gene. Deletions cut 7 bases from V and 4 bases from J, with 17 bases between. CDR3 amino acids: CASTSAPGINQPQHF. The CDR3 nucleotides read TGTGCCAGCACTTCCGCCCCGGGGATAAATCAGCCCCAGCATTTT.

The rearrangement joins TRBV14 to TRBJ2-1; perhaps TRBD2 as D (5 bases). Germline V gene lookup returns CDR1 SGHDN and CDR2 FVKESK. Trimming stripped 0 bases from V and 0 bases from J, with 9 bases between. The CDR3 consists of 16 residues. The CDR3 reads CASSQDPADSYNEQFF. The CDR3 bases are TGTGCCAGCAGCCAAGATCCAGCGGACTCCTACAATGAGCAGTTCTTC.

The chain recombines TRBV6-5 with TRBJ2-7; 7 nucleotides line up with TRBD1. The CDR3 sequence is 13 residues long. Germline CDR1 MNHEY, CDR2 SVGAGI. Losses at the gene ends were 6 bases for V and 6 bases for J; bases not matched to a gene: 8. CDR3 region: CASRRNRGSEQYV. Written as DNA, the CDR3 is TGTGCCAGCAGGAGAAACAGGGGAAGCGAGCAGTACGTC.

The CDR3: CASSPVETGELFF. The CDR3 DNA sequence: TGTGCCAGCAGCCCAGTAGAGACCGGGGAGCTGTTTTTT. The chain has TRBV11-2 and TRBJ2-2, with D unclear. Looked up from germline, CDR1 is SGHAT and CDR2 is FQNNGV. This CDR3 is built from 13 residues. The V gene lost 5 bases and the J gene lost 5 bases, with 9 bases spanning the gap.

The chain uses TRBV6-5 and TRBJ2-1; D is perhaps TRBD2 (7 bases). Trimming took 7 bases from V and 8 from J, leaving 21 bases between them. Germline assignment: CDR1 MNHEY and CDR2 SVGAGI. CDR3 size: 15 residues. CDR3 nucleotide sequence: TGTGCCAGCACTCTTGTCGGGGGGCCCTATGATGAGCAGTTCTTC. It is translated as CASTLVGGPYDEQFF.

V and J are TRBV10-3 and TRBJ2-2; D not resolved. CDR1 is ENHRY, CDR2 SYGVKD, per germline. This CDR3 region has 13 residues. Deletions cut 7 bases from V and 7 bases from J, with 13 bases between. CDR3 nucleotides: TGTGCCATCAACCCACGTGTGGGCGGGGAGCTGTTTTTT. Its protein product is CAINPRVGGELFF.

The rearrangement links TRBV2 to TRBJ2-3; TRBD2 matches at 14 bases. Germline CDR1 and CDR2: SNHLY and FYNNEI. V was pared by 4 bases and J by 3 bases, with 9 bases of the junction left unmatched. This CDR3 region has 18 residues. The CDR3 DNA reads as TGTGCCAGCAGTGTCGCCGGGACTAGCGGGGGAGCTACAGATACGCAGTATTTT. As protein: CASSVAGTSGGATDTQYF.

The chain couples TRBV24-1 to TRBJ2-1, with a weak D call TRBD2 (6 bases). V dropped 2 bases and J dropped 12 bases, with 10 bases sitting between them. The germline gives CDR1 KGHDR, CDR2 SFDVKD. The CDR3 runs 12 residues. The CDR3 DNA follows: TGTGCCACCAGTGATTCGGGGACTGCGCAGTTCTTC. Translated, it gives CATSDSGTAQFF.

This clone was seen more than once but under ten times. This rearrangement joins TRBV11-2 to TRBJ2-7, with D possibly called TRBD1 or TRBD2 (6 bases each). The germline V and J ends were trimmed by 1 base and 5 bases, with 12 bases remaining between them. Per germline, CDR1 SGHAT and CDR2 FQNNGV. This CDR3 region has 14 residues. CDR3: CASSLVGRGHEQYV. The CDR3 DNA reads TGTGCCAGCAGCTTAGTTGGCCGGGGGCACGAGCAGTACGTC.

By sample fraction, this clone is medium-sized. The chain joins TRBV12-3 or TRBV12-4 to TRBJ1-1, with D tentatively TRBD1 (5 bases). The CDR3 extends over 13 amino acids. Trimming removed 8 bases at V and 4 bases at J, with 14 bases between. CDR3 coding DNA: TGTGCCAGCGGGTCGGGGGAAGGCACTGAAGCTTTCTTT. Residues: CASGSGEGTEAFF.

The V call is TRBV11-2, the J call TRBJ2-1; D possibly corresponds to TRBD2 (5 bases). V lost 0 bases and J lost 0, with 15 bases in between. CDR3 length: 18 amino acids. Germline assignment: CDR1 SGHAT and CDR2 FQNNGV. CDR3 sequence reads: CASSLDPGWRASYNEQFF. CDR3 nucleotides: TGTGCCAGCAGCTTAGACCCCGGATGGCGGGCCTCCTACAATGAGCAGTTCTTC.